This entry features one T cell receptor beta chain sequence. Antigen unknown. The data are from a study of metastatic and nonmetastatic thyroid tumors. Germline CDR1 and CDR2: MGHRA and YSYEKL. Trimming shortened V by 0 bases and J by 4 bases, and 7 bases separated the two germline ends. CDR3 length: 14 amino acids. Treatment of any kind had been given to no patient before thyroid surgery. From the PCR reads, TCRdb re-called clones with MiXCR. The sample holds some 13,000 clones, more than 10% seen once. Overall study findings and caveats: TCR beta diversity was reportedly significantly higher in malignant thyroid tumors than benign nodules, in blood and tumor.

The J gene is TRBJ1-5, the V gene TRBV4-1; D possibly corresponds to TRBD1 (5 bases). The receptor was derived from a female donor with papillary thyroid cancer or a benign thyroid nodule (not recorded which). Some clones in this sample may be carry-over from other donors' samples. Sequencing used blood. The CDR3 sequence: CASSQENRNQPQHF. CDR3 nucleotide sequence: TGCGCCAGCAGCCAAGAGAACAGGAATCAGCCCCAGCATTTT.